The present entry profiles one T cell receptor (beta chain) with its context. Sequencing was performed with immunoSEQ multiplex PCR; in TCRdb, only in-frame clones are kept and a portion is missing. Among over 110,000 clones, about 92% were seen once, and the ten largest hold approximately 5%. This sample stems from a study of T cell responses to AZD1222 COVID-19 vaccine. The CDR3 runs 16 residues. The V segment lost 6 bases and the J segment 3 bases; nucleotides outside the gene matches: 8. The V gene's germline CDR1 is LNHDA and CDR2 SQIVND (reference sequence). The TCR originated in an adult in good health. This chain joins TRBV19 and TRBJ1-5; 10 bases align to TRBD1. Here the sequenced sample was peripheral blood, taken on day 0 of AZD1222 vaccination. CDR3 in amino acids: CASRTPGQGINQPQHF. The CDR3 region has the DNA TGTGCCAGTAGAACTCCGGGACAGGGGATCAATCAGCCCCAGCATTTT.